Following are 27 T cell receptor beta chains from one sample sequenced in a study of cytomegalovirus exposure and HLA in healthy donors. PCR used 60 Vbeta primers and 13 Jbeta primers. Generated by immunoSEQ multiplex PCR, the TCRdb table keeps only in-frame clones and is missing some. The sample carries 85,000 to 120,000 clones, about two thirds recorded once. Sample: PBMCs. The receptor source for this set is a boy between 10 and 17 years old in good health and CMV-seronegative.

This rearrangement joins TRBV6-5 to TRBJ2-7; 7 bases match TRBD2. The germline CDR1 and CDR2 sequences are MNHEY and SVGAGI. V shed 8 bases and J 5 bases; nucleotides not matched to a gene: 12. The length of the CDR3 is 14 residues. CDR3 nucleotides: TGTGCCAGCTCAAGAGGGAGGGGCGGCGACGAGCAGTACTTC. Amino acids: CASSRGRGGDEQYF.

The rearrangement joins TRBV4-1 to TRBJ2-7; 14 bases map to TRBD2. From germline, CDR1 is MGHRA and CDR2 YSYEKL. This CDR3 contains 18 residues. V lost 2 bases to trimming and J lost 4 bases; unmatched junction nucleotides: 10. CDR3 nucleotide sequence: TGCGCCAGCAGCCAAAAAATTCCGGGACTAGCGGGAGAGTACGAGCAGTACTTC. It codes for CASSQKIPGLAGEYEQYF.

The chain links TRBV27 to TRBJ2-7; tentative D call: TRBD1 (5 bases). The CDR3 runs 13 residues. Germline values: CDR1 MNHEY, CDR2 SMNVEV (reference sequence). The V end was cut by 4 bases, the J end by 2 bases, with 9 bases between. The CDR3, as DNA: TGTGCCAGCAGTTGGGGCATGGCCTACGAGCAGTACTTC. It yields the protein CASSWGMAYEQYF.

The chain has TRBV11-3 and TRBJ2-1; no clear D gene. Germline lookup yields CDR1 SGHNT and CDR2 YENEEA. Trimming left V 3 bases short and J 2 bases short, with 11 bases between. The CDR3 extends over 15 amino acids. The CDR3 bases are TGTGCCAGCAGCTTCCGAGGTAGGCCCTACAATGAGCAGTTCTTC. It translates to CASSFRGRPYNEQFF.

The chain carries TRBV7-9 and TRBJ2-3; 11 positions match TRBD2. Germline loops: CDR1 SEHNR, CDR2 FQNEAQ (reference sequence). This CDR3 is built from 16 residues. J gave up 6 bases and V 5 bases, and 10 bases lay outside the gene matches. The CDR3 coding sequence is TGTGCCAGCAGCCAAGTGAGACTAGCGGGGAGGGATACGCAGTATTTT. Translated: CASSQVRLAGRDTQYF.

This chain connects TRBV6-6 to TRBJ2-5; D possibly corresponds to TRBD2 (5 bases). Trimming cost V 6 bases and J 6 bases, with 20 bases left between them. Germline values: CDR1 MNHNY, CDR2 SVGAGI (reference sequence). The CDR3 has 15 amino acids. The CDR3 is CASSGLAGTVQTQYF. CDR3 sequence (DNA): TGTGCCAGCAGCGGGCTAGCCGGTACGGTCCAGACCCAGTACTTC.

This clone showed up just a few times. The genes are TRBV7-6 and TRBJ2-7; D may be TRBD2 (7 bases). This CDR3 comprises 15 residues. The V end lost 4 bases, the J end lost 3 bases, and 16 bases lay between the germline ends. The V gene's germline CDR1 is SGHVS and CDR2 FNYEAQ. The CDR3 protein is CASSSRAGAHYEQYF. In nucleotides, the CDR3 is TGTGCCAGCAGCTCGAGGGCGGGGGCCCACTACGAGCAGTACTTC.

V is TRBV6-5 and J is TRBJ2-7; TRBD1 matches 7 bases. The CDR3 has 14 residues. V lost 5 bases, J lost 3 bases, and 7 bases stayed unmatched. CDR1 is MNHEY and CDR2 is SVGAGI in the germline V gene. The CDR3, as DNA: TGTGCCAGCAGTATCCAGACAGGGATCTACGAGCAGTACTTC. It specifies CASSIQTGIYEQYF.

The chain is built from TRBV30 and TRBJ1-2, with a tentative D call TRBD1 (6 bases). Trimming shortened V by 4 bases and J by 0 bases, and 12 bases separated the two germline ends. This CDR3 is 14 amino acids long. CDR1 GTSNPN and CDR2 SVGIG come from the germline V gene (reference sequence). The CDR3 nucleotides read TGTGCCTGGACCGCGGACAGAGCTAACTATGGCTACACCTTC. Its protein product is CAWTADRANYGYTF.

As DNA, the CDR3 is TGTGCCAGCAGTTACGGGACAGAGCAGCTCACTTATGGCTACACCTTC. It encodes CASSYGTEQLTYGYTF. The rearrangement joins TRBV6-5 to TRBJ1-2; 7 nucleotides agree with TRBD1. This CDR3 contains 16 residues. Unmatched junction bases numbered 11, after V lost 2 bases and J lost 5 bases. Germline CDR1 and CDR2: MNHEY and SVGAGI.

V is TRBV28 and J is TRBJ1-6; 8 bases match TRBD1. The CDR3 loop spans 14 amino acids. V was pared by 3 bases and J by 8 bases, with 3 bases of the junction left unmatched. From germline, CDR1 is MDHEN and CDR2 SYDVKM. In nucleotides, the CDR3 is TGTGCCAGCAGTTTGGACAGGGAGGATTCACCCCTCCACTTT. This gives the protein CASSLDREDSPLHF.

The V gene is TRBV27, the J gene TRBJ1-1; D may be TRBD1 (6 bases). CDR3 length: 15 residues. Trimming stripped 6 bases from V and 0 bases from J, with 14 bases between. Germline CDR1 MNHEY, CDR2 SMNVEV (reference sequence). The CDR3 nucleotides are TGTGCCAGCAGCGGCATGGGGGCCCTGAACACTGAAGCTTTCTTT. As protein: CASSGMGALNTEAFF.

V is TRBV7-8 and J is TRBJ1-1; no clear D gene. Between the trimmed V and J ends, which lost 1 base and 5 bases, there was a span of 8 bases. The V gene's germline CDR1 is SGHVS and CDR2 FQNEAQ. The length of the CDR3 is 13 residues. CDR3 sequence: CASSLDGSTEAFF. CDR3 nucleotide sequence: TGTGCCAGCAGCTTAGATGGTAGTACTGAAGCTTTCTTT. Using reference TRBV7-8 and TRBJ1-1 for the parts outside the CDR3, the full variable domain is GAGVSQSPRYKVAKRGQDVALRCDPISGHVSLFWYQQALGQGPEFLTYFQNEAQLDKSGLPSDRFFAERPEGSVSTLKIQRTQQEDSAVYLCASSLDGSTEAFFGQGTRLTVV.

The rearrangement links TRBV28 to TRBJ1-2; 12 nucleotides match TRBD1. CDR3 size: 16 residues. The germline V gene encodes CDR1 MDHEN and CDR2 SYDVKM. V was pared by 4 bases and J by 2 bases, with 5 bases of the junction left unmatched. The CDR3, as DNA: TGTGCCAGCAGTTCACCCGGGACAGGGGGCAACTATGGCTACACCTTC. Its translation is CASSSPGTGGNYGYTF.

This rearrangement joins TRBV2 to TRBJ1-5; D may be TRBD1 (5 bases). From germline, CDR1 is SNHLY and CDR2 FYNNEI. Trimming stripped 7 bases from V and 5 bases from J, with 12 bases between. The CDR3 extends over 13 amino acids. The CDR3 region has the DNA TGTGCCAGCAAGCCCACAGGCGATCAGCCCCAGCATTTT. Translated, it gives CASKPTGDQPQHF.

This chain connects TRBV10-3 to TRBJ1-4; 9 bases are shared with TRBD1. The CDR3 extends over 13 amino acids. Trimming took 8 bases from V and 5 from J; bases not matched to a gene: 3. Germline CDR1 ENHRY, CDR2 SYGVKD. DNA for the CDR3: TGTGCCATCGCCGGGACAGGGAATGAAAAACTGTTTTTT. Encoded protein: CAIAGTGNEKLFF.

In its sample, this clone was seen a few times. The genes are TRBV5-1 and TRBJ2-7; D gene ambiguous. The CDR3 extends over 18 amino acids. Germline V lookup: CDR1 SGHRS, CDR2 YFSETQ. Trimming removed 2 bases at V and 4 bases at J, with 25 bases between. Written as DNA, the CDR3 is TGCGCCAGCAGCTTACGTCCGGTAGCCAGTAAGTTAGCATACGAGCAGTACTTC. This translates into CASSLRPVASKLAYEQYF.

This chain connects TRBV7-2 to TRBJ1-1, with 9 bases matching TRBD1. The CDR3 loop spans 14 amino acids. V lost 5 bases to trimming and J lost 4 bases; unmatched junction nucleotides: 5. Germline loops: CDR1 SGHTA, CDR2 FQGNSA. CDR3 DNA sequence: TGTGCCAGCAGCCCACGGACAGGGGCCACTGAAGCTTTCTTT. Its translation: CASSPRTGATEAFF.

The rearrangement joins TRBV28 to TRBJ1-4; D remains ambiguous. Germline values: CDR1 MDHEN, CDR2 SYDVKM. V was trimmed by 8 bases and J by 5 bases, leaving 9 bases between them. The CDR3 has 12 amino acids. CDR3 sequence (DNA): TGTGCCAGCTCAGGAAGGAATGAAAAACTGTTTTTT. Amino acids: CASSGRNEKLFF.

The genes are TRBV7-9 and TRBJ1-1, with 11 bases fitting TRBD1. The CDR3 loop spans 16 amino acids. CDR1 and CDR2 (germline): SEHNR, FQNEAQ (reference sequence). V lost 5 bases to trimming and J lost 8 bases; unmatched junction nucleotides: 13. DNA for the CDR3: TGTGCCAGCAGCCCGCGGGACAGGGGGGGCCTCCCAGAAGCTTTCTTT. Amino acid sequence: CASSPRDRGGLPEAFF. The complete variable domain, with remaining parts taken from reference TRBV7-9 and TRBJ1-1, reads DTGVSQNPRHKITKRGQNVTFRCDPISEHNRLYWYRQTLGQGPEFLTYFQNEAQLEKSRLLSDRFSAERPKGSFSTLEIQRTEQGDSAMYLCASSPRDRGGLPEAFFGQGTRLTVV.

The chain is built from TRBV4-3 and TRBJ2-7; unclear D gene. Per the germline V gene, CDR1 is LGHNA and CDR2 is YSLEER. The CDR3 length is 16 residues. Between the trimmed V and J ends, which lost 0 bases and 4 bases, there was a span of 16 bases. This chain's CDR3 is CASSQDLKSPSYEQYF. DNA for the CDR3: TGCGCCAGCAGCCAAGATCTTAAGAGTCCTTCTTACGAGCAGTACTTC.

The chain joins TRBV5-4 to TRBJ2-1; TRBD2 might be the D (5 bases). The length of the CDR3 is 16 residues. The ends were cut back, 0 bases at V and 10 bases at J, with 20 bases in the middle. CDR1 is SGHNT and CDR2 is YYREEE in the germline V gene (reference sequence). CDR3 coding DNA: TGTGCCAGCAGCTTGGACTGGGCCGCCTCAAGAGGGGAGCAGTTCTTC. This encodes CASSLDWAASRGEQFF.

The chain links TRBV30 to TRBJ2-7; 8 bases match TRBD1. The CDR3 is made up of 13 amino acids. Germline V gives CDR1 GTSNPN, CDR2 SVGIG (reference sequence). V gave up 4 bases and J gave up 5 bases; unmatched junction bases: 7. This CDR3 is CAWTEDRDHEQYF. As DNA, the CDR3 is TGTGCCTGGACGGAGGACAGGGATCACGAGCAGTACTTC.

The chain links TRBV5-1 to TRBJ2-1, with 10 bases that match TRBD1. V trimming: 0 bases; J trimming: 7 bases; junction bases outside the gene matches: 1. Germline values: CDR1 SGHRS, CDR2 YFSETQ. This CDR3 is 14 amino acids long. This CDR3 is CASSLGTGGNEQFF. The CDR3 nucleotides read TGCGCCAGCAGCTTGGGGACAGGGGGAAATGAGCAGTTCTTC. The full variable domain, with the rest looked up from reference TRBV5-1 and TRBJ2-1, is KAGVTQTPRYLIKTRGQQVTLSCSPISGHRSVSWYQQTPGQGLQFLFEYFSETQRNKGNFPGRFSGRQFSNSRSEMNVSTLELGDSALYLCASSLGTGGNEQFFGPGTRLTVL.

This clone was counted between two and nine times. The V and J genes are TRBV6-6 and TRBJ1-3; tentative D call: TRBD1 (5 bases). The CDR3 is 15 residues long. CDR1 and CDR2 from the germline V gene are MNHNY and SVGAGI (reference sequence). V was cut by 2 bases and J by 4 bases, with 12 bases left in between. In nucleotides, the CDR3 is TGTGCCAGCAGTTACCGGGGGGTCCCCGGAAACACCATATATTTT. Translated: CASSYRGVPGNTIYF.

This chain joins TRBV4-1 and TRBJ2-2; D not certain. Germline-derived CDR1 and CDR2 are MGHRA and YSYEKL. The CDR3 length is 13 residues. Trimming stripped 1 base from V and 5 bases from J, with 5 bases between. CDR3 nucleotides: TGCGCCAGCAGCCAAGTGGAGACCGGGGAGCTGTTTTTT. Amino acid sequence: CASSQVETGELFF.

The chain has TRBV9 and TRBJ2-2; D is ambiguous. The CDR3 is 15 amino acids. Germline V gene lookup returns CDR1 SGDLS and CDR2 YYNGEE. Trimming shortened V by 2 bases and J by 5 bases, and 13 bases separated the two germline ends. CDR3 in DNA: TGTGCCAGCAGCGTCATCTCGACCGGGACCGGGGAGCTGTTTTTT. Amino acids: CASSVISTGTGELFF.